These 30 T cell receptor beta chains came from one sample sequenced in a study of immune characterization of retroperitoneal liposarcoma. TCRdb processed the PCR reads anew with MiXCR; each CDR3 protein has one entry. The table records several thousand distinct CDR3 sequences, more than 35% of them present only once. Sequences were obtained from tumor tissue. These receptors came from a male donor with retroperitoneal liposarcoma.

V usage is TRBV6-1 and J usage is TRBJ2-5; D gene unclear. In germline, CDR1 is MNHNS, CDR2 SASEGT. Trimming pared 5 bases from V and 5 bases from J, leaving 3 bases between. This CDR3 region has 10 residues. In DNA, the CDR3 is TGTGCCAGCAGTCGGGAGACCCAGTACTTC. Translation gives CASSRETQYF.

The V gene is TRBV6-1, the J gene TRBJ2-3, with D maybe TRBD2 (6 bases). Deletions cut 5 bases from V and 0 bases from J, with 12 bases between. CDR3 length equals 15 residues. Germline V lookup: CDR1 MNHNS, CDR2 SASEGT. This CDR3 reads CASSLAGLSTDTQYF. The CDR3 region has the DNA TGTGCCAGCAGTTTGGCGGGGCTGAGCACAGATACGCAGTATTTT.

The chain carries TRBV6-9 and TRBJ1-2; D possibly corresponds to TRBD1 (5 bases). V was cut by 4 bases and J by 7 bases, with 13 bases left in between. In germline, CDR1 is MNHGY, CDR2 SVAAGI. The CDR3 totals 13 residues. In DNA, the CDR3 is TGTGCCAGCAGTTTGACAGAAACCGGTGGCTACACCTTC. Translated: CASSLTETGGYTF.

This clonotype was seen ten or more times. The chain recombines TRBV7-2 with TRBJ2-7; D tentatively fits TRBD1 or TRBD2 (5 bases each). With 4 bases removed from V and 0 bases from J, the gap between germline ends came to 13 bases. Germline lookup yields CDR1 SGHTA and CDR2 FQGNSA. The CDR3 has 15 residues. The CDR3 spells CASSSTRGDSYEQYF. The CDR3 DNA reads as TGTGCCAGCAGCTCGACACGAGGGGACTCCTACGAGCAGTACTTC.

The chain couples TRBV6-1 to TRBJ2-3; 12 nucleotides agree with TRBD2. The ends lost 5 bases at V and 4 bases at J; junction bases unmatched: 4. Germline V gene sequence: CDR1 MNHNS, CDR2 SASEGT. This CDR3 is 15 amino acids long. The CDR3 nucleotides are TGTGCCAGCAGTAGACTAGCGGGAGATGCAGATACGCAGTATTTT. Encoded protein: CASSRLAGDADTQYF.

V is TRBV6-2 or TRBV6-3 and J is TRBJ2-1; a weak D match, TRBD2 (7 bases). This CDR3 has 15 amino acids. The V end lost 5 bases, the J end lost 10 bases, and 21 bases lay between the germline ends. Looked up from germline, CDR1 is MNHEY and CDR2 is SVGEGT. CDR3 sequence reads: CASSEMGGASYEQFF. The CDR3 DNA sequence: TGTGCCAGCAGTGAGATGGGGGGGGCTTCCTACGAGCAGTTCTTC.

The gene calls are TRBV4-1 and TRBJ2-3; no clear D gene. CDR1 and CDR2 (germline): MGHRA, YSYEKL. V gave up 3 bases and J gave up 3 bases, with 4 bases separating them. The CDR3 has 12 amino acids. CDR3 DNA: TGCGCCAGCAGCCACCATACAGATACGCAGTATTTT. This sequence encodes CASSHHTDTQYF.

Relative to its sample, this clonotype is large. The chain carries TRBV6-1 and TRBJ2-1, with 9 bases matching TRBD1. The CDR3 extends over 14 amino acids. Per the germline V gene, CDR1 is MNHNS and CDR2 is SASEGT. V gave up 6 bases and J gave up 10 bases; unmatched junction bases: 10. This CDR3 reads CASREPGQGVEQFF. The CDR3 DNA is TGTGCCAGCAGGGAACCGGGACAGGGAGTCGAGCAGTTCTTC.

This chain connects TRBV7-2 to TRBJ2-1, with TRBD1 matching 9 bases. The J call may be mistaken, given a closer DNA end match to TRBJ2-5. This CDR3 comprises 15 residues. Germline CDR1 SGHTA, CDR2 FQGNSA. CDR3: CASSYAGTGFETQYF. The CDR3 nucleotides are TGTGCCAGCAGCTATGCCGGGACAGGGTTTGAGACCCAGTACTTC.

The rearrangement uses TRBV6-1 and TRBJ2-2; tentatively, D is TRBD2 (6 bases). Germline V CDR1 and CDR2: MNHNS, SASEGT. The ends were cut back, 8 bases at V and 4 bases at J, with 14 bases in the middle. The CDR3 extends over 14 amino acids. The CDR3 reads CASVSGDSTGELFF. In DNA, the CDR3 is TGTGCCAGCGTCTCGGGAGATAGCACCGGGGAGCTGTTTTTT.

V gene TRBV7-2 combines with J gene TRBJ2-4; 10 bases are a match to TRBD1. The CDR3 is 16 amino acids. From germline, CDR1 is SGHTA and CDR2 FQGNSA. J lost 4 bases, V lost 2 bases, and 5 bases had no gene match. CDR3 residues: CASSLSSGQGKNIQYF. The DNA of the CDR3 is TGTGCCAGCAGCTTAAGTTCGGGACAGGGGAAAAACATTCAGTACTTC.

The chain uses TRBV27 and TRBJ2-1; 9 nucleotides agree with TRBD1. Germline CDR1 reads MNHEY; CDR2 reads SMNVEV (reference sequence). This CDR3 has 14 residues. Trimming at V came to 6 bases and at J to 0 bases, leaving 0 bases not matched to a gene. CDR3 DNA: TGTGCCAGCAGGACAGGGGGCTCCTACAATGAGCAGTTCTTC. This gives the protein CASRTGGSYNEQFF.

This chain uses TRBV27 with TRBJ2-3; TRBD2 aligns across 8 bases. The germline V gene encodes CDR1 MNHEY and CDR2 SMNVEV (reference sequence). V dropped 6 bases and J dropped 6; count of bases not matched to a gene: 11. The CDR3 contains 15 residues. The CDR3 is CASSSPGREEDTQYF. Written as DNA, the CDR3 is TGTGCCAGCAGCTCCCCGGGGCGGGAGGAGGATACGCAGTATTTT.

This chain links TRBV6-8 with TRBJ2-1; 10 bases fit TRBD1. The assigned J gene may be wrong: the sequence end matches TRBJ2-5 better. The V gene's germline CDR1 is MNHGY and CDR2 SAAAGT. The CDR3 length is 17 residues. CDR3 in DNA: TGTGCCAGCAGTTACAACGGCGCGACAGGGGGCCGGGAGACCCAGTACTTC. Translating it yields CASSYNGATGGRETQYF.

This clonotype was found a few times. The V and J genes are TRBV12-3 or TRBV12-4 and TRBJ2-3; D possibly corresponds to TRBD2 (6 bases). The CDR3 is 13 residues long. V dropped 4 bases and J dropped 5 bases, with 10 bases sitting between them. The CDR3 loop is CASSSDGRDTQYF. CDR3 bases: TGTGCCAGCAGTTCCGACGGGAGAGATACGCAGTATTTT.

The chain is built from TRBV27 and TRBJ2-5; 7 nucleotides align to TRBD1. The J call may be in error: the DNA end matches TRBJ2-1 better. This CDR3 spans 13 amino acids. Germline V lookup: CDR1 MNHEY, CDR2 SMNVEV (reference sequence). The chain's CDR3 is CASSPGTDNEQFF. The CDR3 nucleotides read TGTGCCAGCAGTCCCGGGACAGACAATGAGCAGTTCTTC.

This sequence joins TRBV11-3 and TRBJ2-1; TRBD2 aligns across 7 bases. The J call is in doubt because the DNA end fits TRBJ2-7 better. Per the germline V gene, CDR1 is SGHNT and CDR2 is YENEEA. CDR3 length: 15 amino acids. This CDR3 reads CASSRGGEPYNEQYF. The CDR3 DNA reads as TGTGCCAGCAGCCGCGGGGGAGAACCCTACAATGAGCAGTACTTC.

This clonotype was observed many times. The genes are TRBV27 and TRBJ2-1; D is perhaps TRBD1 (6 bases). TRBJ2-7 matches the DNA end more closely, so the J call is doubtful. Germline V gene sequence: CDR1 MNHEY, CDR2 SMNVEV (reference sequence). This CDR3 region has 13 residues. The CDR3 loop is CASRRGTPYEQYF. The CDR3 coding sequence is TGTGCCAGCAGGAGGGGGACACCTTACGAGCAGTACTTC.

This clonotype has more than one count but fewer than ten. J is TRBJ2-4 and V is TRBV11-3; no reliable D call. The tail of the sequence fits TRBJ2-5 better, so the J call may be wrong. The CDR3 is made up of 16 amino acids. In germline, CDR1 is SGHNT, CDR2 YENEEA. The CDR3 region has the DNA TGTGCCAGCAGCGCCCGGCCGCTTATGGGGAAAGAGACCCAGTACTTC. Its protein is CASSARPLMGKETQYF.

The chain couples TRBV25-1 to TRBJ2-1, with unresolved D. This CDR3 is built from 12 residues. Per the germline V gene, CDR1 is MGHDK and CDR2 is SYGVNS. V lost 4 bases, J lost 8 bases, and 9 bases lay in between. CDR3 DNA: TGTGCCAGCAGTGCCAGTGGCGATGAGCAGTTCTTC. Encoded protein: CASSASGDEQFF.

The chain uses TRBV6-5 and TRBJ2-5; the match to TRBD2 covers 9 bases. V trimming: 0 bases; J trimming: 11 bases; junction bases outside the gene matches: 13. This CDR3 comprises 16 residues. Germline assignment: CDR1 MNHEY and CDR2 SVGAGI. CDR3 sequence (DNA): TGTGCCAGCAGTTACTCGCCGACTAGCGGTTACAATGAGCAGTACTTC. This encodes CASSYSPTSGYNEQYF.

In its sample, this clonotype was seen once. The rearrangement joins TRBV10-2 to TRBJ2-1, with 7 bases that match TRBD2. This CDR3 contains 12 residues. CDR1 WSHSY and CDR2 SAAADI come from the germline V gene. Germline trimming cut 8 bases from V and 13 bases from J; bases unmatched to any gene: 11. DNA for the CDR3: TGCGCCAGCGGGACTACCGGGGGGACCCAGTTCTTC. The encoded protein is CASGTTGGTQFF.

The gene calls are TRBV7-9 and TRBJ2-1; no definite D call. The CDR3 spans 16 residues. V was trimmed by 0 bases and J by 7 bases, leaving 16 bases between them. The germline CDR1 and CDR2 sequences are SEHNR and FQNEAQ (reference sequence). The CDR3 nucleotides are TGTGCCAGCAGCTTAGCCCATCGACCCGAGAGGAATGAGCAGTTCTTC. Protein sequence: CASSLAHRPERNEQFF.

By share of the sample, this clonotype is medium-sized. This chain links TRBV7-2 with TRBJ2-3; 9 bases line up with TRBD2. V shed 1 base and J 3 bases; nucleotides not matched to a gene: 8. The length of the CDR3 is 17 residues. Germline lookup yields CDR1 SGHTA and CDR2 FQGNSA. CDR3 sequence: CASSLGVGGGVTDTQYF. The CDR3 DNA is TGTGCCAGCAGCTTAGGGGTCGGCGGGGGGGTAACAGATACGCAGTATTTT.

For the CDR3, the DNA is TGTGCCAGCAGCGCATTCCCTAGCGGGGGGGCCGATGAGCAGTTCTTC. Translating it yields CASSAFPSGGADEQFF. The chain has TRBV11-2 and TRBJ2-1; 12 bases agree with TRBD2. The CDR3 runs 16 residues. The germline gives CDR1 SGHAT, CDR2 FQNNGV. Trimming at V came to 5 bases and at J to 8 bases, leaving 10 bases not matched to a gene. Full variable domain (outside the CDR3, taken from reference TRBV11-2 and TRBJ2-1): EAGVAQSPRYKIIEKRQSVAFWCNPISGHATLYWYQQILGQGPKLLIQFQNNGVVDDSQLPKDRFSAERLKGVDSTLKIQPAKLEDSAVYLCASSAFPSGGADEQFFGPGTRLTVL.

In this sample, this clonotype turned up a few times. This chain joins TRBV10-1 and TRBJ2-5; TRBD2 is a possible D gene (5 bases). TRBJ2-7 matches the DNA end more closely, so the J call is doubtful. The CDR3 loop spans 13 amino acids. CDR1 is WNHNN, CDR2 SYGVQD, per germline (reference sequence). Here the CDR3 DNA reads TGCGCCAGCAGTGACCCTAGCATCAACGAGCAGTACTTC. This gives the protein CASSDPSINEQYF.

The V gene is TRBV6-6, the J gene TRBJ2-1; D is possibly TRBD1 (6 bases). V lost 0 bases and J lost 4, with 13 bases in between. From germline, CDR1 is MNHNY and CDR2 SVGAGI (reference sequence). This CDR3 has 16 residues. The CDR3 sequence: CASSYSYGQLYNEQFF. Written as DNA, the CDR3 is TGTGCCAGCAGTTACTCCTACGGACAGTTATACAATGAGCAGTTCTTC.

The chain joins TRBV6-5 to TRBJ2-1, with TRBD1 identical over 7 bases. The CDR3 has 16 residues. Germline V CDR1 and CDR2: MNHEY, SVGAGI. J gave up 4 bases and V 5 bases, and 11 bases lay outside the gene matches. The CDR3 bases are TGTGCCAGCAGTGACACCTCCGGGACAGCATACAATGAGCAGTTCTTC. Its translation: CASSDTSGTAYNEQFF.

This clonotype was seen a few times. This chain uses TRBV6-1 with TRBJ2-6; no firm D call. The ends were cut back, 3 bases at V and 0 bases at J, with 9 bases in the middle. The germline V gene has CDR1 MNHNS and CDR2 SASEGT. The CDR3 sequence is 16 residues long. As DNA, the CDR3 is TGTGCCAGCAGTGAGGCGAGGCTCTCTGGGGCCAACGTCCTGACTTTC. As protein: CASSEARLSGANVLTF.

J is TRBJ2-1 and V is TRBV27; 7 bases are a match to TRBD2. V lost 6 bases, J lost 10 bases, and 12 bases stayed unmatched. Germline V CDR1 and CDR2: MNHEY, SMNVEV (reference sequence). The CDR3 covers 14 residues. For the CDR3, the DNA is TGTGCCAGCAGGGGACTACTCGTTAGTATGGAGCAGTTCTTC. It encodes CASRGLLVSMEQFF.